Below are 11 T cell receptor beta chains sequenced from a single sample in a study of blood T cells in healthy people across ages. PCR was performed a second time for about 7 to 12 cycles using a sample-barcoded 5' primer and a J-beta primer mix. One entry per CDR3 protein, called by TCRdb with MiXCR from the 5' RACE reads. The repertoire consists of about 1.6 million distinct CDR3 sequences, with about 31% occurring once and the leading ten covering 11%. The sequenced material came from blood. Every receptor here comes from a woman in her thirties in good health.

This clonotype was observed a few times. The gene calls are TRBV20-1 and TRBJ1-6; 9 bases line up with TRBD1. V lost 6 bases and J lost 8; bases outside the gene matches: 14. The CDR3 consists of 16 residues. Germline lookup yields CDR1 DFQATT and CDR2 SNEGSKA (reference sequence). The CDR3 nucleotides read TGCAGTGCAAAGGACAGGGGCGTGGTTAATTATTCACCCCTCCACTTT. Protein product: CSAKDRGVVNYSPLHF.

This clonotype has only one observation. Possible read error: a much larger clone is one base away. In nucleotides, the CDR3 is TGTGCCAGCAGGGAGACAGGGATCGGGGATAAGCAGTTCTTC. Protein product: CASRETGIGDKQFF. The V gene is TRBV12-3 or TRBV12-4, the J gene TRBJ2-1, with 7 nucleotides matching TRBD1. The V segment lost 6 bases and the J segment 11 bases; nucleotides outside the gene matches: 13. CDR3 length: 14 amino acids.

The count of this clonotype is one. The rearrangement uses TRBV11-2 and TRBJ2-5; D might be TRBD2 (5 bases). This CDR3 contains 18 residues. V was cut by 3 bases and J by 6 bases, with 26 bases left in between. The V gene's germline CDR1 is SGHAT and CDR2 FQNNGV. Here the CDR3 reads CASSLDLGKGGPRKTQYF. Here the CDR3 DNA reads TGTGCCAGCAGCTTGGACTTGGGAAAGGGTGGCCCCCGCAAGACCCAGTACTTC.

The chain joins TRBV6-6 to TRBJ2-2, with TRBD2 matching 7 bases. Germline V CDR1 and CDR2: MNHNY, SVGAGI (reference sequence). Trimming took 1 base from V and 7 from J; bases not matched to a gene: 3. The CDR3 loop spans 14 amino acids. The CDR3 bases are TGTGCCAGCAGTTACTGGGGGGGTGACGGGGAGCTGTTTTTT. This gives the protein CASSYWGGDGELFF.

With regard to this clonotype: A read error is possible here, since a much larger clone lies one base away. The chain carries TRBV6-1 and TRBJ2-4; D not certain. This CDR3 is 17 amino acids long. The germline V gene has CDR1 MNHNS and CDR2 SASEGT. V shed 0 bases and J shed 0 bases, with 12 bases lying between them. The CDR3 loop is CASSEAVTNLAKNIQYF. CDR3 sequence (DNA): TGTGCCAGCAGTGAAGCGGTGACAAATCTAGCCAAAAACATTCAGTACTTC.

V and J are TRBV18 and TRBJ1-1, with D tentatively TRBD1 (6 bases). Trimming shortened V by 2 bases and J by 1 base, and 11 bases separated the two germline ends. Looked up from germline, CDR1 is KGHSH and CDR2 is LQKENI. The CDR3 runs to 15 residues. This chain's CDR3 is CASSPTRGGNTEAFF. In DNA, the CDR3 is TGTGCCAGCTCACCAACGAGAGGGGGGAACACTGAAGCTTTCTTT.

This clonotype has only a few counts. This rearrangement joins TRBV20-1 to TRBJ2-1; D gene unclear. The germline V and J ends were trimmed by 1 base and 0 bases, with 7 bases remaining between them. The CDR3 is made up of 14 amino acids. Looked up from germline, CDR1 is DFQATT and CDR2 is SNEGSKA (reference sequence). The CDR3, as DNA: TGCAGTGCTAGAGGACTGGACTCCTACAATGAGCAGTTCTTC. This gives the protein CSARGLDSYNEQFF.

V usage is TRBV12-3 or TRBV12-4 and J usage is TRBJ1-2; D may be TRBD1 (5 bases). Trimming stripped 2 bases from V and 3 bases from J, with 10 bases between. CDR3 size: 14 residues. The CDR3 nucleotides read TGTGCCAGCAGTTTAAGGGGACGCCACTATGGCTACACCTTC. Translated: CASSLRGRHYGYTF.

The J gene is TRBJ2-1, the V gene TRBV12-5, with D perhaps TRBD2 (5 bases). The germline gives CDR1 LGHNT, CDR2 FRNRAP. With 0 bases removed from V and 9 bases from J, the gap between germline ends came to 6 bases. This CDR3 contains 12 residues. CDR3 protein: CASGLVRGEQFF. The CDR3 DNA is TGTGCTAGTGGTTTGGTTCGGGGTGAGCAGTTCTTC.

The genes are TRBV20-1 and TRBJ2-7, with D perhaps TRBD2 (6 bases). This CDR3 is 13 amino acids long. Germline CDR1 DFQATT, CDR2 SNEGSKA (reference sequence). Trimming took off 7 bases at V and 0 bases at J, with 13 bases between the two ends. The CDR3 bases are TGCAGTGTACCCCGGCGGGACTCCTACGAGCAGTACTTC. Its translation: CSVPRRDSYEQYF.

The rearrangement links TRBV24-1 to TRBJ2-1; TRBD2 aligns across 10 bases. The CDR3 runs 15 residues. CDR1 KGHDR and CDR2 SFDVKD come from the germline V gene. V was pared by 2 bases and J by 6 bases, with 3 bases of the junction left unmatched. The CDR3 region is CATSDWPSGSNEQFF. The CDR3 DNA reads as TGTGCCACCAGTGATTGGCCTAGCGGGAGCAATGAGCAGTTCTTC.